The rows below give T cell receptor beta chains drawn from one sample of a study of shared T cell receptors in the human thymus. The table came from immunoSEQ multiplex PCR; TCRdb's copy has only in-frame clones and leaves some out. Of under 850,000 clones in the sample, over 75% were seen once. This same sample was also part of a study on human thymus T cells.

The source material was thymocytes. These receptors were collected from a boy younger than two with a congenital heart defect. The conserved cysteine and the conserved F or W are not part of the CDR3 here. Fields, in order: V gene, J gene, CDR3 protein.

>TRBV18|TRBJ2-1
ASSPSQGQLNEQF
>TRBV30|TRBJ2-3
AWRLRERGDTQY
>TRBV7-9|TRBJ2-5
ASSLEGRREVKETQY
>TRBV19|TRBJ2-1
ASSLPIPGASNEQF
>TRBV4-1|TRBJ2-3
ASSLAGRVDTQY
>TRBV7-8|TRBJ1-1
ASSLARGTGGFAEAF
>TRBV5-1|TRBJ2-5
ASTPGPAGGGETQY
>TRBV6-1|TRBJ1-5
ASSENLGTGGPGNQPQH
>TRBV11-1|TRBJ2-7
ASSLFTGSYEQY
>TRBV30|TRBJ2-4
AWSVGGGEESKSGIQY
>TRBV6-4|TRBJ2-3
ASSLLAGGDTQY
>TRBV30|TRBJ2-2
AWRPSGSGTGELF
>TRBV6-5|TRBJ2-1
ASTPPPGGYNEQF
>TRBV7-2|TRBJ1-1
ASSARGGNTEAF
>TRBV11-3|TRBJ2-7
ASSLGQGVLYEQY
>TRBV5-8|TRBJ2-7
ASSLEPGSYRHEQY
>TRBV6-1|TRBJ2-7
ASSGASGYEQY
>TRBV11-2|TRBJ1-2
ASSFGPGARPNYGYT
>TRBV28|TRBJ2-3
ASIGTAYITDTQY
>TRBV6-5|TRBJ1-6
ASRAGKGNSPLH
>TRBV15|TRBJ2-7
ATSSAGLAGGPRVYEQY
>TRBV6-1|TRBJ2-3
ASTAYRDTQY
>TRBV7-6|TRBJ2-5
ASSLVRTGGGSGQETQY
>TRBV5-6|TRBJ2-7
ASSPRTPGLARNTYEQY
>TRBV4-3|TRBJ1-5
GIRGKVQPQH
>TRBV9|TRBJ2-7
ASSATLGYEQY
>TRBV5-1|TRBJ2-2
ASSLGGGGPGTSANKRGTGELF
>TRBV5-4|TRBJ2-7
ASSFGGVAGSYEQY
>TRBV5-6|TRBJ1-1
ASSPTGGDSNTEAF
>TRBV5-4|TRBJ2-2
ASSPLGSSGRGLTGELF
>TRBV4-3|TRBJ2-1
ASSHSWALAGGDEQF
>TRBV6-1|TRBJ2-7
ASSAGTSGRARYEQY
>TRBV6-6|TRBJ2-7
ASSYVGGPYEQY
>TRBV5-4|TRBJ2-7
ASSTPPGVEQY
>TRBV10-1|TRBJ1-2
ASSRYLTSGYT
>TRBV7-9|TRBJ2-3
ASSYPTGGSDTQY
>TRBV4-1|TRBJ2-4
ASSQEGDSAKNIQY
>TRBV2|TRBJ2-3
ASRTGLAGIADTQY
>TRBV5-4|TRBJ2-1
ASSLRAGGRNEQF
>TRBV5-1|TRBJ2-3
ASSSYRGTDTQY
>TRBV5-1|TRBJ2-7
ASSLPTTKPGLAHTYEQY
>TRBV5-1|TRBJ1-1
ASSLRPGTGYNTEAF
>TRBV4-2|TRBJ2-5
ASSQNRTSGSETQY
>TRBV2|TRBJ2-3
ASSGLPAREGEGYSTDTQY
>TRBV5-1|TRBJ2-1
ASSLGLVGYNEQF
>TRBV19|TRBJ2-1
ASSPGTSDDEQF
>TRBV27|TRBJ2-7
ASSLSIPRASGRALYEQY
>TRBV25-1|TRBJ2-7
ATQAADSYEQY
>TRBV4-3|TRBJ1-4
ASSQGTPGHPEKLF
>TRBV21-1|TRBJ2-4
ASSKSRGGRAKNIQY
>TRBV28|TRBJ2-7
ASSLQGDPYEQY
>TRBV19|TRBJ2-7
ASSISSGRGQY
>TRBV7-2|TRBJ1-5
ASSLRHSGDQPQH
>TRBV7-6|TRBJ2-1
ASSSPDRGEQF